The rows below give T cell receptor beta chains drawn from one sample of a study of T cell repertoires in cytomegalovirus infection. These receptors' antigens are unknown. Via MiXCR, TCRdb re-called the reads, giving one row per CDR3 protein. The sample contains some 68,000 distinct CDR3 sequences, approximately 22% of which appear only once. The material sequenced was PBMCs, sequenced either directly or after in vitro stimulation (not recorded which). Receptors originate from a human donor in good health (CMV status not recorded). Some clones in this sample may be carry-over from other donors' samples. Each CDR3 is given with its conserved first and last residue. D genes are given only for firm matches. Clone size, where shown, is once, few, many, or a class for clones that have expanded.

NA	TRBV20-1	TRBJ2-5	TRBD2	TGCAGTGCTAGAGTGATAGCGGGAGTATTCGGCGAGACCCAGTACTTC	CSARVIAGVFGETQYF
many	TRBV7-2	TRBJ2-3	NA	TGTGCCAGCAGCCCTGAGAGCACAGATACGCAGTATTTT	CASSPESTDTQYF
NA	TRBV5-4	TRBJ2-2	TRBD2	TGTGCCAGCAGCTTGAGCGGGAGGGGTAACACCGGGGAGCTGTTTTTT	CASSLSGRGNTGELFF
few	TRBV7-4	TRBJ1-1	TRBD1	TGTGCCAGCAGCCCCCGACAGGGGCGGAACACTGAAGCTTTCTTT	CASSPRQGRNTEAFF
many	TRBV28	TRBJ1-1	NA	TGTGCCAGCAGTTTAACCACTGAAGCTTTCTTT	CASSLTTEAFF
NA	TRBV5-4	TRBJ2-1	TRBD1	TGTGCCAGCAGCCGAAATCAGGGGGACAATGAGCAGTTCTTC	CASSRNQGDNEQFF
few	TRBV4-3	TRBJ2-2	TRBD2	TGCGCCAGCAGCCAAGATCCGGGGACTAGCGGGACTTACACCGGGGAGCTGTTTTTT	CASSQDPGTSGTYTGELFF
few	TRBV6-2/TRBV6-3	TRBJ1-1	TRBD1	TGTGCCAGCAGTTACCCCGTCGGACAGGGAATGAACACTGAAGCTTTCTTT	CASSYPVGQGMNTEAFF
many	TRBV7-2	TRBJ2-1	NA	TGTGCCAGTAGGGACGGCACCTACAATGAGCAGTTCTTC	CASRDGTYNEQFF
many	TRBV7-2	TRBJ1-2	NA	TGTGCCAGCAGCGCCAACAGGGAATCGGGGCGCACCTTC	CASSANRESGRTF
few	TRBV12-3/TRBV12-4	TRBJ2-3	NA	TGTGCCAGCAGTTTGGTGAGAACAGATACGCAGTATTTT	CASSLVRTDTQYF
NA	TRBV2	TRBJ2-3	NA	TGTGCCAGCAGTGGTGAGCGGCGGGGTACGCAGTATTTT	CASSGERRGTQYF
NA	TRBV19	TRBJ1-1	NA	TGTGCCAGTAGTATAGGGCAGGGAGGGACTGAAGCTTTCTTT	CASSIGQGGTEAFF
many	TRBV7-2	TRBJ2-2	NA	TGTGCCAGCAGCTTATGGGCACAATCGGGCGCGAACACCGGGGAGCTGTTTTTT	CASSLWAQSGANTGELFF
many	TRBV6-4	TRBJ2-3	TRBD2	TGTGCCAGCAGTGAATCGGGAGGGGCAGATACGCAGTATTTT	CASSESGGADTQYF
NA	TRBV20-1	TRBJ2-5	NA	TGCAGTGCTAGTGATGTTGACAGTACCCTGGGGGAGACCCAGTACTTC	CSASDVDSTLGETQYF
many	TRBV7-8	TRBJ2-2	NA	TGTGCCAGCAGCAGTCGTAGACTAGTCAGGGCCGGGGAGCTGTTTTTT	CASSSRRLVRAGELFF
NA	TRBV29-1	TRBJ1-4	TRBD1	TGCAGCGTTGATGGGACAGGGGTGGATGAAAAACTGTTTTTT	CSVDGTGVDEKLFF
NA	TRBV28	TRBJ2-1	TRBD1	TGTGCCACCAGACAGGGTTCACACAATGAGCAGTTCTTC	CATRQGSHNEQFF
NA	TRBV6-2/TRBV6-3	TRBJ1-2	NA	TGTGCCAGCAGTTACGCGGGACCCCGCGCGGGCTACACCTTC	CASSYAGPRAGYTF
NA	TRBV6-1	TRBJ2-1	TRBD2	TGTGCCAGCAAATCTAGCGGGACAATTTTCTACAATGAGCAGTTCTTC	CASKSSGTIFYNEQFF
NA	TRBV20-1	TRBJ1-5	NA	TGCAGTTATCAGCCCCAGCATTTT	CSYQPQHF
many	TRBV5-8	TRBJ2-7	NA	TGTGCCAGCAGCTTGCGTCGTTTGGGCGAGCAGTACTTC	CASSLRRLGEQYF
NA	TRBV7-2	TRBJ2-3	NA	TGTGCCAGCACACAGGGAATCACCACAGATACGCCGTATTTT	CASTQGITTDTPYF
NA	TRBV6-2/TRBV6-3	TRBJ1-2	NA	TGTGCCAGTACCGGGCAGGGCTTCGATGGCTACACCTTC	CASTGQGFDGYTF
NA	TRBV19	TRBJ2-3	NA	TGTGCCAGTAGTCAGAGTAGCCAGGATACGCAGTATTTT	CASSQSSQDTQYF